Listed here are 25 T cell receptor beta chains from one sample, sequenced in a study of PD-L1 blockade in urothelial cancer. Time point described: peripheral blood 6 weeks after treatment start. Sequenced by immunoSEQ multiplex PCR; TCRdb stores in-frame clones only, minus some. This sample yields some 40,000 clones, of which roughly 80% are seen a single time; roughly 10% belongs to the top ten. Sequenced here: PBMCs, sampled around atezolizumab (anti-PD-L1) treatment. The receptors here all came from a man between 35 and 55 years old with urothelial cancer.

This clone appeared a few times. The gene calls are TRBV7-6 and TRBJ2-5; D ambiguous. V lost 5 bases and J lost 5, with 18 bases in between. From germline, CDR1 is SGHVS and CDR2 FNYEAQ. The CDR3 is made up of 15 amino acids. The CDR3 DNA is TGTGCCAGCAGCCCCCCCGGTGAGGCCTGGGAGACCCAGTACTTC. Protein product: CASSPPGEAWETQYF.

The chain joins TRBV11-2 to TRBJ2-1; 10 positions agree with TRBD2. Losses at the gene ends were 5 bases for V and 3 bases for J; bases not matched to a gene: 4. Germline loops: CDR1 SGHAT, CDR2 FQNNGV. The CDR3 is 15 residues long. The CDR3 DNA is TGTGCCAGCAGCCCCGGGACTAGCGTCTACAATGAGCAGTTCTTC. The encoded protein is CASSPGTSVYNEQFF.

The chain employs TRBV9 and TRBJ2-3, with unresolved D. Trimming shortened V by 3 bases and J by 4 bases, and 6 bases separated the two germline ends. Germline loops: CDR1 SGDLS, CDR2 YYNGEE. The CDR3 has 12 residues. CDR3 bases: TGTGCCAGCAGCGGAGACTCAGATACGCAGTATTTT. Its translation is CASSGDSDTQYF.

This clone was detected once. The chain carries TRBV2 and TRBJ1-3; tentatively, D is TRBD1 (5 bases). CDR1 is SNHLY, CDR2 FYNNEI, per germline. The CDR3 is made up of 16 amino acids. Trimming left V 2 bases short and J 0 bases short, with 11 bases between. CDR3 region: CASSESQVYSGNTIYF. Here the CDR3 DNA reads TGTGCCAGCAGTGAATCACAGGTCTACTCTGGAAACACCATATATTTT.

The V call is TRBV27, the J call TRBJ1-4; D ambiguous. Trimming left V 5 bases short and J 0 bases short, with 13 bases between. CDR1 is MNHEY and CDR2 is SMNVEV in the germline V gene (reference sequence). The CDR3 sequence is 16 residues long. The CDR3 DNA follows: TGTGCCAGCAGTGTGAGGCCCCTTGCAACTAATGAAAAACTGTTTTTT. It codes for CASSVRPLATNEKLFF.

The chain uses TRBV28 and TRBJ2-7; D gene ambiguous. Between the trimmed V and J ends, which lost 5 bases and 5 bases, there was a span of 13 bases. CDR1 and CDR2 from the germline V gene are MDHEN and SYDVKM. This CDR3 spans 13 amino acids. The CDR3 sequence is CASSTLVINEQYF. Here the CDR3 DNA reads TGTGCCAGCAGTACTTTGGTAATCAACGAGCAGTACTTC.

This chain links TRBV5-1 with TRBJ1-4; TRBD1 might be the D (5 bases). V gave up 5 bases and J gave up 7 bases, with 12 bases separating them. The CDR3 is made up of 13 amino acids. The germline gives CDR1 SGHRS, CDR2 YFSETQ. Here the CDR3 reads CASRGGVGEKLFF. Written as DNA, the CDR3 is TGCGCCAGCAGGGGAGGGGTCGGTGAAAAACTGTTTTTT.

The gene calls are TRBV5-4 and TRBJ2-3; D perhaps matches TRBD2 (6 bases). Germline-derived CDR1 and CDR2 are SGHNT and YYREEE (reference sequence). The CDR3 length is 13 residues. V lost 6 bases and J 5 bases, leaving 13 bases between the germline ends. The CDR3 DNA reads TGTGCCAGCATAAGGGAGGCGGAAGATACGCAGTATTTT. Residues: CASIREAEDTQYF.

In this sample, this clone turned up a few times. The chain combines TRBV2 with TRBJ1-2, with 9 bases fitting TRBD1. The CDR3 sequence is 12 residues long. Per germline, CDR1 SNHLY and CDR2 FYNNEI. Losses at the gene ends were 6 bases for V and 11 bases for J; bases not matched to a gene: 7. CDR3 in DNA: TGTGCCAGCAGACAGGGGGCGGACGGATACACCTTC. It is translated as CASRQGADGYTF.

As DNA, the CDR3 is TGCGCCAGCAGGGTCGGGCGACTAGTAGATACGCAGTATTTT. Translating it yields CASRVGRLVDTQYF. The chain carries TRBV5-1 and TRBJ2-3, with D perhaps TRBD2 (6 bases). The CDR3 contains 14 residues. Germline lookup yields CDR1 SGHRS and CDR2 YFSETQ. The V end lost 5 bases, the J end lost 5 bases, and 15 bases lay between the germline ends.

The chain has TRBV2 and TRBJ2-7, with a weak D call TRBD2 (6 bases). Germline V CDR1 and CDR2: SNHLY, FYNNEI. The CDR3 has 14 amino acids. Between the trimmed V and J ends, which lost 7 bases and 3 bases, there was a span of 16 bases. The CDR3 DNA is TGTGCCAGCAATCAGCTAGCGAGAGTCTACGAGCAGTACTTC. The encoded protein is CASNQLARVYEQYF.

The chain is built from TRBV4-1 and TRBJ1-3; D gene ambiguous. The CDR3 spans 17 residues. Trimming took 0 bases from V and 0 from J, leaving 12 bases between them. The germline CDR1 and CDR2 sequences are MGHRA and YSYEKL. DNA for the CDR3: TGCGCCAGCAGCCAAGATCCCCACGGGAGCTCTGGAAACACCATATATTTT. Its protein product is CASSQDPHGSSGNTIYF.

The chain joins TRBV30 to TRBJ2-7, with D possibly TRBD2 on 6 matching bases. Per the germline V gene, CDR1 is GTSNPN and CDR2 is SVGIG (reference sequence). This CDR3 is built from 13 residues. The V end lost 2 bases, the J end lost 3 bases, and 11 bases lay between the germline ends. The CDR3 loop reads CAWSHGTLYEQYF. CDR3 DNA: TGTGCCTGGAGTCACGGGACTCTCTACGAGCAGTACTTC. Based on the CDR3 plus reference TRBV30 and TRBJ2-7, the full variable domain is SQTIHQWPATLVQPVGSPLSLECTVEGTSNPNLYWYRQAAGRGLQLLFYSVGIGQISSEVPQNLSASRPQDRQFILSSKKLLLSDSGFYLCAWSHGTLYEQYFGPGTRLTVT.

The chain's CDR3 is CASSGTGAGYTF. CDR3 nucleotide sequence: TGTGCCAGCAGTGGGACAGGGGCAGGCTACACCTTC. The chain couples TRBV6-4 to TRBJ1-2; TRBD1 matches at 9 bases. The CDR3 runs to 12 residues. The germline V gene encodes CDR1 MRHNA and CDR2 SNTAGT. With 4 bases clipped from V and 8 bases from J, the junction kept 2 bases outside the gene matches.

The rearrangement joins TRBV11-2 to TRBJ2-6; tentatively, D is TRBD2 (6 bases). CDR1 is SGHAT and CDR2 is FQNNGV in the germline V gene. This CDR3 contains 19 residues. Trimming shortened V by 4 bases and J by 1 base, and 20 bases separated the two germline ends. The CDR3 reads CASSSLMGPRGSGANVLTF. In DNA form, the CDR3 reads TGTGCCAGCAGCTCCCTAATGGGGCCTCGGGGGTCTGGGGCCAACGTCCTGACTTTC.

This clone showed up just once. This chain connects TRBV27 to TRBJ1-1; maybe TRBD1 (6 bases). Germline CDR1 and CDR2: MNHEY and SMNVEV (reference sequence). The length of the CDR3 is 15 residues. Between the trimmed V and J ends, which lost 3 bases and 3 bases, there was a span of 14 bases. The CDR3 DNA sequence: TGTGCCAGCAGTTTGGGGGGGGCGAAGGACACTGAAGCTTTCTTT. Translation: CASSLGGAKDTEAFF.

This chain connects TRBV10-2 to TRBJ2-3, with 9 bases matching TRBD2. The CDR3 totals 14 residues. Per germline, CDR1 WSHSY and CDR2 SAAADI. Unmatched junction bases numbered 7, after V lost 7 bases and J lost 5 bases. CDR3 sequence (DNA): TGCGCCAGCATGGCGGGAGGGCCAGGAGATACGCAGTATTTT. This translates into CASMAGGPGDTQYF.

This clone was counted between two and nine times. CDR3 sequence: CARNSGNYNEQFF. The CDR3 DNA reads TGTGCCAGGAACTCGGGAAACTACAATGAGCAGTTCTTC. This sequence joins TRBV6-1 and TRBJ2-1; tentatively, D is TRBD2 (5 bases). The CDR3 contains 13 residues. CDR1 and CDR2 (germline): MNHNS, SASEGT. Trimming stripped 9 bases from V and 3 bases from J, with 12 bases between.

The chain links TRBV5-5 to TRBJ2-3, with unresolved D. CDR1 SGHKS and CDR2 YYEKEE come from the germline V gene (reference sequence). There are 12 residues in the CDR3. The V gene lost 1 base and the J gene lost 6 bases, with 6 bases spanning the gap. The CDR3 nucleotides are TGTGCCAGCAGCTTGAACGGGGATACGCAGTATTTT. It translates to CASSLNGDTQYF.

The J gene is TRBJ2-5, the V gene TRBV4-2; 7 bases agree with TRBD2. CDR3 length equals 15 residues. The V gene end was trimmed by 4 bases and the J gene end by 4 bases; junction bases not matched to a gene: 9. Germline assignment: CDR1 LGHNA and CDR2 YNFKEQ. DNA for the CDR3: TGTGCCAGCAGCCCCATGCGGGAGTTTGGAGAGACCCAGTACTTC. Translating gives CASSPMREFGETQYF.

This clone was recorded a few times. This rearrangement joins TRBV19 to TRBJ1-2; D call uncertain. The CDR3 contains 13 residues. Trimming removed 6 bases at V and 3 bases at J, with 11 bases between. The V gene's germline CDR1 is LNHDA and CDR2 SQIVND (reference sequence). The CDR3 nucleotides read TGTGCCAGTAGCCCCGAGGGTTACTATGGCTACACCTTC. Translation: CASSPEGYYGYTF.

The chain uses TRBV27 and TRBJ1-2, with a tentative D call TRBD1 (5 bases). Germline lookup yields CDR1 MNHEY and CDR2 SMNVEV (reference sequence). Trimming pared 7 bases from V and 7 bases from J, leaving 16 bases between. This CDR3 has 13 residues. CDR3 amino acids: CASKASGGGGYTF. The CDR3, as DNA: TGTGCCAGCAAAGCGTCGGGGGGTGGTGGCTACACCTTC.

The rearrangement uses TRBV6-6 and TRBJ2-7, with D unresolved. CDR3 length: 12 residues. CDR1 and CDR2 from the germline V gene are MNHNY and SVGAGI (reference sequence). Trimming removed 4 bases from V and 2 bases from J, with 6 bases in between. CDR3: CASSSTTYEQYF. The CDR3, as DNA: TGTGCCAGCAGTTCTACGACCTACGAGCAGTACTTC.

The J gene is TRBJ1-3, the V gene TRBV7-2; D remains unclear. The CDR3 runs 15 residues. Trimming shortened V by 1 base and J by 0 bases, and 7 bases separated the two germline ends. Germline V CDR1 and CDR2: SGHTA, FQGNSA. As DNA, the CDR3 is TGTGCCAGCAGCTTAGACGTACTCTCTGGAAACACCATATATTTT. It specifies CASSLDVLSGNTIYF.

The chain carries TRBV6-6 and TRBJ2-1, with a possible D match to TRBD2 (5 bases). Per germline, CDR1 MNHNY and CDR2 SVGAGI (reference sequence). The CDR3 consists of 15 residues. The ends were cut back, 7 bases at V and 0 bases at J, with 13 bases in the middle. CDR3 region: CASKERPSSYNEQFF. The CDR3 DNA reads as TGTGCCAGCAAAGAGCGGCCCAGCTCCTACAATGAGCAGTTCTTC.